The present T cell receptor beta chain was sequenced within a study of T cells in Graves' hyperthyroidism and ophthalmopathy. This clonotype was observed at least ten times. The antigen remains undetermined. V gave up 10 bases and J gave up 3 bases, with 18 bases separating them. This CDR3 is built from 14 residues. Germline V gene lookup returns CDR1 MDHEN and CDR2 SYDVKM. Study-wide findings and caveats: Expanded thyroid clonotypes (above 0.001) were mostly also found in blood.

Amplified TCR beta CDR3 regions came from RNA transcripts. The HTBI set primed first-round TCR CDR3 RT-PCR. TCRdb recomputed calls from the multiplex PCR reads with MiXCR, one row per CDR3 protein. This table has about 400,000 distinct CDR3 sequences, around 15% appearing once. Hyperthyroidism, newly diagnosed and lasting under 2 months, affected patients aged 18 to 65. Patients with uncontrolled infections, other autoimmune diseases, pregnancy or lactation were excluded. Diagnoses rested on clinical symptoms, serum thyroxine and TRAb, thyroid ultrasound and orbital computed tomography. This sequence originates from a young woman with Graves' hyperthyroidism. The sample comprised blood. The chain employs TRBV28 and TRBJ1-2; D not resolved. For the CDR3, the DNA is TGTGCCACAGCCTTAGGACGAGGCCACTATGGCTACACCTTC. Translating it yields CATALGRGHYGYTF.